Reported below is one T cell receptor beta chain. Its antigen is as yet unknown. The CDR3 runs to 14 residues. CDR1 is SGHRS and CDR2 is YFSETQ in the germline V gene. Trimming cost V 7 bases and J 4 bases; bases outside gene matches: 7. This sample is drawn from a study of shared clonotypes between healthy human individuals. CD8 cells classed as naive were CD45RO-negative and positively selected for CCR7, excluding terminally differentiated effector memory CD45RA+ cells. Study results and limitations: Four donors held around 5% of naive CD4 clonotypes in common.

Every subset's genomic DNA went evenly onto several immunoSEQ plates. Sorted subsets were amplified in replicate PCRs using 200 ng DNA, roughly 30,000 T cell genomes. Under the authors' procedure: Filtering differed because ImmunoSEQ produced junction-only sequences that carried no quality scores. TCRdb's copy holds only in-frame clones and misses some; the assay was immunoSEQ multiplex PCR. V, J and clone size are those of that table, while D and trimming were read from the DNA. The repertoire consists of millions of clones, with under 95% occurring once and the leading ten covering 1.5% to 2%. The rearrangement joins TRBV5-1 to TRBJ2-1; 8 bases agree with TRBD1. This TCR derives from a man between 18 and 29 years old in good health. Some clones in this sample may be carry-over from other donors' samples. The sample was naive CD8+ T cells from PBMCs. CDR3 in DNA: TGCGCCAGCCTAGGACAGGGTGGGTACAATGAGCAGTTCTTC. It translates to CASLGQGGYNEQFF.